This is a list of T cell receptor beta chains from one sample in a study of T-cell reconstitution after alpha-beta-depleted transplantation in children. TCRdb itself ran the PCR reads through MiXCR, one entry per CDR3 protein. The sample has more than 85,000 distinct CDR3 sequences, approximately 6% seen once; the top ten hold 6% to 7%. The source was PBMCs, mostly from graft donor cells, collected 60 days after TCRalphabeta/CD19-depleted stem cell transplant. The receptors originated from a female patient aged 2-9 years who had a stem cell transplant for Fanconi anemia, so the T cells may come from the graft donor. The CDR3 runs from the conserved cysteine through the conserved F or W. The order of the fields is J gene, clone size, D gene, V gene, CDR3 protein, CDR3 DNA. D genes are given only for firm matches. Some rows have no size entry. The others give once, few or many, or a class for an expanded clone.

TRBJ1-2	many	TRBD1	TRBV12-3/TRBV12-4	CASRITGDYGYTF	TGTGCCAGCAGAATTACAGGGGACTATGGCTACACCTTC
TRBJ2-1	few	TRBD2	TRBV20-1	CSARDLASGYNEQFF	TGCAGTGCTAGAGATTTGGCTAGCGGATACAATGAGCAGTTCTTC
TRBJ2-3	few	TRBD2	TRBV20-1	CSAFPSGGVNTQYF	TGCAGTGCTTTTCCTAGCGGGGGCGTGAATACGCAGTATTTT
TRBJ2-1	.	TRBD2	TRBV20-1	CSARGGGSGSYNEQFF	TGCAGTGCTAGAGGGGGCGGGAGTGGGTCCTACAATGAGCAGTTCTTC
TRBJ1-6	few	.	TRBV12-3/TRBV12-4	CASSRRESSPLHF	TGTGCCAGCAGTAGACGCGAAAGTTCACCCCTCCACTTT
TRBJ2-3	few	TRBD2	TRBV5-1	CASSYIAGASRGTQYF	TGCGCCAGCAGCTATATAGCGGGGGCCTCCAGGGGCACGCAGTATTTT
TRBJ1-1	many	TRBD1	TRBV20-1	CSARPSGQGTTEAFF	TGCAGTGCTAGACCCTCTGGACAGGGCACCACTGAAGCTTTCTTT
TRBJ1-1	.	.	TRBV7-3	CASSPPRQPPNTEAFF	TGTGCCAGCAGCCCCCCTAGACAGCCCCCCAACACTGAAGCTTTCTTT
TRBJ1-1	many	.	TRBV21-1	CASRFWEVETEAFF	TGTGCCAGTCGATTTTGGGAGGTAGAGACTGAAGCTTTCTTT
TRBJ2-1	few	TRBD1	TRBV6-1	CASSAQDTGVWGEQFF	TGTGCCAGCTCCGCTCAAGACACAGGGGTGTGGGGTGAGCAGTTCTTC
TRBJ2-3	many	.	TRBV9	CASSTETSSDRTDTQYF	TGTGCCAGCAGCACCGAGACCTCCAGCGACCGCACAGATACGCAGTATTTT
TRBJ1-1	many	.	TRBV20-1	CSAKRQQLNTEAFF	TGCAGTGCTAAAAGACAGCAACTGAACACTGAAGCTTTCTTT
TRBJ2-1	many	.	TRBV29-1	CSVEDLGGSTAGEQFF	TGCAGCGTTGAAGATCTGGGCGGTTCCACTGCGGGTGAGCAGTTCTTC
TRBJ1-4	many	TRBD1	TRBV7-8	CASSNPPGQTTTNEKLFF	TGTGCCAGCAGCAACCCTCCGGGACAGACAACAACTAATGAAAAACTGTTTTTT
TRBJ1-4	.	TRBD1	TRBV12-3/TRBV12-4	CASSYRDREGEKLFF	TGTGCCAGCAGTTACCGGGACAGGGAGGGTGAAAAACTGTTTTTT
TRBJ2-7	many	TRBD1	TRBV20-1	CSAGSGQGAYEQYF	TGCAGTGCTGGGAGTGGACAGGGAGCCTACGAGCAGTACTTC
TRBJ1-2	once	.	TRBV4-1	CASSRPDGIYGYTF	TGCGCCAGCAGCCGGCCGGACGGGATCTATGGCTACACCTTC
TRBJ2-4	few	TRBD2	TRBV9	CASSPHSGPGPGNIQYF	TGTGCCAGCAGCCCCCATAGCGGGCCCGGACCGGGTAACATTCAGTACTTC
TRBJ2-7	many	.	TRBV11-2	CASSLGWRNQPQDF	TGTGCCAGCAGCTTAGGTTGGCGTAATCAGCCCCAGGACTTC
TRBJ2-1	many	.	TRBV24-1	CATSEAVFSYNEQFF	TGTGCCACCAGTGAAGCGGTCTTCTCCTACAATGAGCAGTTCTTC
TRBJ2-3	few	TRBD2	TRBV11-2	CASSSVGTSGGFGRTDTQYF	TGTGCCAGCAGCTCCGTTGGGACTAGCGGGGGGTTTGGACGCACAGATACGCAGTATTTT
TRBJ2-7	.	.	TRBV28	CAICPWASNEQYF	TGTGCCATCTGCCCCTGGGCTTCAAATGAGCAGTACTTC
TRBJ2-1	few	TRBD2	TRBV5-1	CASSLGASGWSSYNEQFF	TGCGCCAGCAGCTTGGGGGCTAGCGGGTGGAGCTCCTACAATGAGCAGTTCTTC
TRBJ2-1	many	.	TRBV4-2	CASSQVVRGGRTTYNEQFF	TGTGCCAGCAGCCAAGTTGTACGCGGGGGCCGTACAACTTACAATGAGCAGTTCTTC
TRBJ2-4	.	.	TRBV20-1	CSARDARGWDGRAKNIQYF	TGCAGTGCTAGAGACGCCAGGGGATGGGACGGGAGAGCCAAAAACATTCAGTACTTC
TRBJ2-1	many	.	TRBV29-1	CSVEEGGGGSYNEQFF	TGCAGCGTTGAAGAGGGAGGGGGGGGCTCCTACAATGAGCAGTTCTTC
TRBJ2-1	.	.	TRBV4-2	CASSQDWGSDYNEQFF	TGTGCCAGCAGCCAAGATTGGGGATCGGACTACAATGAGCAGTTCTTC
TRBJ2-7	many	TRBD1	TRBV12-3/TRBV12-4	CASRPGTGGQYF	TGTGCCAGCAGACCCGGGACAGGGGGCCAGTACTTC
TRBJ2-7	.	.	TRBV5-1	CASSLAAGPYEQYF	TGCGCCAGCAGCTTGGCCGCAGGGCCCTACGAGCAGTACTTC
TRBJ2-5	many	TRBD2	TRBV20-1	CSARDLPGLPQETQYF	TGCAGTGCTAGAGATCTCCCGGGACTACCACAAGAGACCCAGTACTTC
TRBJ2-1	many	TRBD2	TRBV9	CASSGPLAGGYNEQFF	TGTGCCAGCAGCGGACCCCTAGCGGGGGGTTACAATGAGCAGTTCTTC
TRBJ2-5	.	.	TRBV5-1	CASSLALREDGTQYF	TGCGCCAGCAGCTTGGCCTTGAGGGAGGATGGGACCCAGTACTTC
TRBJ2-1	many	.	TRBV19	CASSIFGTPPYNEQFF	TGTGCCAGTAGTATTTTCGGGACCCCACCCTACAATGAGCAGTTCTTC
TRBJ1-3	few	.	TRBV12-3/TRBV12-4	CASSPGLTSGNTIYF	TGTGCCAGCAGCCCGGGACTGACCTCTGGAAACACCATATATTTT
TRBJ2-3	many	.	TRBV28	CASSPRGGFAFTDTQYF	TGTGCCAGCAGTCCCCGCGGGGGCTTCGCCTTCACAGATACGCAGTATTTT
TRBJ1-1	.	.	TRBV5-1	CASSLLMNTEAFF	TGCGCCAGCAGCTTGCTGATGAACACTGAAGCTTTCTTT
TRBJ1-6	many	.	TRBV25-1	CASSPRRYNSPLHF	TGTGCCAGCAGTCCAAGACGCTATAATTCACCCCTCCACTTT
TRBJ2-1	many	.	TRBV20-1	CSARDLRGVLNEQFF	TGCAGTGCTAGAGATCTGAGGGGGGTTCTGAATGAGCAGTTCTTC
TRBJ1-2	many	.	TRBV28	CASSPQRIYGYTF	TGTGCCAGCAGTCCCCAGCGAATCTATGGCTACACCTTC
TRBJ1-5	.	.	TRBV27	CASSRAGHQPQHF	TGTGCCAGTTCCAGGGCTGGCCATCAGCCCCAGCATTTT
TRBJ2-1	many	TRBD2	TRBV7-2	CASSLNPGLAYNEQFF	TGTGCCAGCAGCTTAAACCCGGGACTAGCTTACAATGAGCAGTTCTTC
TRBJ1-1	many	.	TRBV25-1	CASSASGMNTEAFF	TGTGCCAGCAGTGCGAGCGGTATGAACACTGAAGCTTTCTTT
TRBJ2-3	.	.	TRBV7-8	CASSTHRAGVLYHTDTQYF	TGTGCCAGCAGCACCCACAGGGCGGGGGTCCTATATCACACAGATACGCAGTATTTT
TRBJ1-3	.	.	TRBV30	CAWRPDAGPSSGNTIYF	TGTGCCTGGAGACCGGACGCGGGGCCCTCCTCTGGAAACACCATATATTTT
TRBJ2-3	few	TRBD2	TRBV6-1	CASRSSGSTDTQYF	TGTGCCAGCAGGAGTAGCGGGAGCACAGATACGCAGTATTTT
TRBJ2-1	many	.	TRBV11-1	CASSQLGNEQFF	TGTGCCAGCAGCCAACTAGGGAATGAGCAGTTCTTC
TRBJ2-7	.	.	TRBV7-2	CASSLGGGLGEQYF	TGTGCCAGCAGCTTAGGGGGGGGGCTGGGCGAGCAGTACTTC